The clone carrying this T cell receptor (beta chain) was seen ten or more times. The target antigen is unknown. TCRdb ran MiXCR on the RACE reads and lists one entry per CDR3 protein. The table shows tens of thousands of distinct CDR3 sequences, with about 10% occurring only once. CDR1 is SGDLS and CDR2 is YYNGEE in the germline V gene. With 0 bases removed from V and 0 bases from J, the gap between germline ends came to 7 bases. This CDR3 has 15 residues. The sample belongs to a study of human T cells and chemical hapten exposure. Across the whole study: Patches that contained 0.01% DPC were applied to the upper back and read at 6 days. General observations from the study: Healthy people's immune response may differ from that of the donors, who had alopecia.

Specified time point: pre-sensitization, week 0. Treatment reported: therapeutic diphenylcyclopropenone sensitization with weekly scalp DPC. Phlebotomy was performed prior to application of every patch test. Specimen: whole blood, collected in connection with sensitization to the hapten diphenylcyclopropenone (DPC). This chain links TRBV9 with TRBJ1-3; unclear D gene. The TCR was taken from a man aged 25-40 years with alopecia areata. Some clones in this sample may be carry-over from other donors' samples. Written as DNA, the CDR3 is TGTGCCAGCAGCGTAGGAAGTGTCTCTGGAAACACCATATATTTT. This sequence encodes CASSVGSVSGNTIYF.